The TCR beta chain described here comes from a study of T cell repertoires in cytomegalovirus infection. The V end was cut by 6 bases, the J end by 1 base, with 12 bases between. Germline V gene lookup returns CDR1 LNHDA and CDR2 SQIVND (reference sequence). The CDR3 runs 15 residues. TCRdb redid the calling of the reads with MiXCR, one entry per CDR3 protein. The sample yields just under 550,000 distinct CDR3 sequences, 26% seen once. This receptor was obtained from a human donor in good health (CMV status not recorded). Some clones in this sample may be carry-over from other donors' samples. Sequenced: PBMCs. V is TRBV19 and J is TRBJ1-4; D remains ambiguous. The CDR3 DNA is TGTGCCAGTAGAAGACTAGAATTAACTAATGAAAAACTGTTTTTT. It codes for CASRRLELTNEKLFF.